Presented here are 23 T cell receptor beta chains from one specimen sequenced in a study of T cells after yellow fever vaccination (dated by TCRdb to between 2018 and 2021). Library generation was performed with 5' RACE. TCRdb names Illumina HiSeq 2500 as the instrument used. TCRdb cleaned the public reads at Q25 with fastp, built clones with MiXCR and kept in-frame beta chains. Entries that share a CDR3 protein sequence are merged under the most common genes and DNA. This sample gives 400,000 or so distinct CDR3 sequences in total; 6.2% of them show up just once. The ten top clones hold around 16% of the sample. The treatment or condition label, as the study defines it: live attenuated yellow fever vaccine strain. The source material was PBMCs, sampled 5 days after the yellow fever booster vaccination. All receptors derive from a man between 25 and 39 years old who received the YFV17D yellow fever vaccine.

J is TRBJ2-3 and V is TRBV27; 10 bases match TRBD1. V lost 7 bases to trimming and J lost 4 bases; unmatched junction nucleotides: 11. Germline CDR1 MNHEY, CDR2 SMNVEV (reference sequence). The CDR3 contains 16 residues. The CDR3 DNA reads TGTGCCAGCAAACCGGACAGGGGGACGATGGCAGATACGCAGTATTTT. Protein: CASKPDRGTMADTQYF.

This clonotype was seen at least ten times. The chain is built from TRBV5-1 and TRBJ2-2; D gene unclear. CDR1 is SGHRS, CDR2 YFSETQ, per germline. The CDR3 sequence is 15 residues long. V gave up 2 bases and J gave up 2 bases, with 10 bases separating them. As DNA, the CDR3 is TGCGCCAGCAGCTTTAGGACCGCAAACACCGGGGAGCTGTTTTTT. Translation: CASSFRTANTGELFF.

The genes are TRBV7-2 and TRBJ2-3; D assignment may be TRBD1 or TRBD2 (5 bases each). CDR1 is SGHTA and CDR2 is FQGNSA in the germline V gene. V was trimmed by 9 bases and J by 2 bases, leaving 15 bases between them. CDR3 length equals 14 residues. This CDR3 reads CARAEGPTTDTQYF. Written as DNA, the CDR3 is TGTGCCAGAGCCGAGGGGCCCACCACAGATACGCAGTATTTT.

This clonotype was seen ten or more times. V gene TRBV20-1 combines with J gene TRBJ2-3; possibly TRBD2 for D (5 bases). The germline gives CDR1 DFQATT, CDR2 SNEGSKA (reference sequence). Trimming stripped 1 base from V and 3 bases from J, with 20 bases between. CDR3 length: 17 residues. The CDR3 reads CSARGLEGYRATDTQYF. CDR3 bases: TGCAGTGCTAGAGGACTCGAGGGCTACCGTGCGACAGATACGCAGTATTTT.

This clonotype was seen a handful of times. V and J are TRBV29-1 and TRBJ1-3; the D is unclear. This CDR3 contains 13 residues. From germline, CDR1 is SQVTM and CDR2 ANQGSEA. V lost 4 bases, J lost 3 bases, and 10 bases lay in between. CDR3 region: CSVGGLGGNTIYF. DNA of the CDR3: TGCAGCGTTGGTGGGCTCGGTGGAAACACCATATATTTT. Full variable domain (missing parts from reference TRBV29-1 and TRBJ1-3): SAVISQKPSRDICQRGTSLTIQCQVDSQVTMMFWYRQQPGQSLTLIATANQGSEATYESGFVIDKFPISRPNLTFSTLTVSNMSPEDSSIYLCSVGGLGGNTIYFGEGSWLTVV.

There are a few counts of this clonotype. The DNA of the CDR3 is TGTGCCAGCAGCGCTGCGGGAGGTTACACCGGGGAGCTGTTTTTT. This gives the protein CASSAAGGYTGELFF. The rearrangement uses TRBV9 and TRBJ2-2; 8 bases line up with TRBD2. This CDR3 comprises 15 residues. The trim removed 3 bases at V and 3 bases at J, leaving 4 bases unmatched. CDR1 is SGDLS and CDR2 is YYNGEE in the germline V gene.

The CDR3 here is CASKRNMGANSPLHF. The DNA for the CDR3 is TGTGCCAGCAAACGAAACATGGGTGCTAATTCACCCCTCCACTTT. The chain links TRBV12-3 or TRBV12-4 to TRBJ1-6; D gene unclear. The CDR3 extends over 15 amino acids. Trimming stripped 7 bases from V and 6 bases from J, with 16 bases between.

The chain is built from TRBV6-2 or TRBV6-3 and TRBJ2-7; D possibly uses TRBD1 or TRBD2 (5 bases each). CDR3 size: 12 residues. CDR1 and CDR2 (germline): MNHEY, SVGEGT. V was pared by 4 bases and J by 5 bases, with 9 bases between. CDR3 protein: CASSSRGDEQYF. DNA for the CDR3: TGTGCCAGCAGTTCCCGAGGGGACGAGCAGTACTTC.

This clonotype was counted many times. The V gene is TRBV5-6, the J gene TRBJ1-1; D not resolved. V was cut by 1 base and J by 1 base, with 5 bases left in between. The CDR3 extends over 13 amino acids. Germline V gene data show CDR1 as SGHDT and CDR2 as YYEEEE. DNA for the CDR3: TGTGCCAGCAGCTTGCGGGGGAACACTGAAGCTTTCTTT. It is translated as CASSLRGNTEAFF.

This clonotype was observed a handful of times. This chain uses TRBV7-2 with TRBJ2-2, with D perhaps matching TRBD1 (5 bases). CDR3 length equals 14 residues. Between the trimmed V and J ends, which lost 5 bases and 1 base, there was a span of 8 bases. The germline gives CDR1 SGHTA, CDR2 FQGNSA. Here the CDR3 reads CASSRGQNTGELFF. The CDR3 region has the DNA TGTGCCAGCAGCCGCGGACAGAACACCGGGGAGCTGTTTTTT. Full variable domain (missing parts from reference TRBV7-2 and TRBJ2-2): GAGVSQSPSNKVTEKGKDVELRCDPISGHTALYWYRQSLGQGLEFLIYFQGNSAPDKSGLPSDRFSAERTGGSVSTLTIQRTQQEDSAVYLCASSRGQNTGELFFGEGSRLTVL.

This clonotype was detected many times. This chain uses TRBV5-1 with TRBJ2-7, with D uncertain. Trimming pared 1 base from V and 4 bases from J, leaving 9 bases between. Germline lookup yields CDR1 SGHRS and CDR2 YFSETQ. CDR3 size: 13 residues. The CDR3 bases are TGCGCCAGCAGCTTGAACTTCGGGTACGAGCAGTACTTC. This encodes CASSLNFGYEQYF.

Comment on this clonotype: A read error may account for a junction end that differs from germline. CDR3 in amino acids: CTSSRTRGGRADTQYF. The CDR3 DNA follows: TGTACCAGCAGCCGAACGAGAGGCGGGAGAGCAGATACGCAGTATTTT. The chain employs TRBV3-1 and TRBJ2-3; TRBD2 agrees at 7 bases. The CDR3 spans 16 residues. CDR1 and CDR2 from the germline V gene are LGHDT and YNNKEL (reference sequence).

The chain links TRBV10-3 to TRBJ1-2, with D possibly TRBD1 on 5 matching bases. The V and J ends lost 5 bases and 0 bases respectively, with 22 bases between them. Per the germline V gene, CDR1 is ENHRY and CDR2 is SYGVKD. This CDR3 has 18 amino acids. CDR3 protein: CAISSREGRIDTNYGYTF. CDR3 coding DNA: TGTGCCATCAGTTCGCGTGAGGGACGTATCGATACTAACTATGGCTACACCTTC.

This chain joins TRBV5-1 and TRBJ2-6; 7 bases map to TRBD1. This CDR3 is built from 17 residues. CDR1 and CDR2 (germline): SGHRS, YFSETQ. The V gene end was trimmed by 5 bases and the J gene end by 0 bases; junction bases not matched to a gene: 8. The CDR3 nucleotides are TGCGCCAGCAGAGGGGGCCCTCGTGGCTCTGGGGCCAACGTCCTGACTTTC. It is translated as CASRGGPRGSGANVLTF.

This clonotype was seen ten or more times. This chain links TRBV5-5 with TRBJ2-7; D gene unclear. There are 15 residues in the CDR3. V lost 5 bases to trimming and J lost 3 bases, with 18 bases between them. Per germline, CDR1 SGHKS and CDR2 YYEKEE (reference sequence). CDR3 protein: CASRAGSSERYEQYF. CDR3 coding DNA: TGTGCCAGCAGGGCCGGGTCCAGCGAACGCTACGAGCAGTACTTC.

This chain uses TRBV29-1 with TRBJ2-1; 8 positions match TRBD1. The CDR3 has 13 amino acids. V was clipped by 4 bases and J by 9 bases; unmatched bases: 8. Per germline, CDR1 SQVTM and CDR2 ANQGSEA. CDR3 in amino acids: CSVVGQGFGEQFF. CDR3 coding DNA: TGCAGCGTTGTAGGACAGGGATTCGGTGAGCAGTTCTTC.

This clonotype showed up many times. The chain couples TRBV5-1 to TRBJ2-1; TRBD2 matches at 7 bases. V lost 0 bases, J lost 2 bases, and 8 bases stayed unmatched. The germline V gene encodes CDR1 SGHRS and CDR2 YFSETQ. There are 17 residues in the CDR3. Written as DNA, the CDR3 is TGCGCCAGCAGCTTGGGGGGATATAGCGGGCCCTACAATGAGCAGTTCTTC. Translating it yields CASSLGGYSGPYNEQFF.

This clonotype was picked up a small number of times. The rearrangement links TRBV25-1 to TRBJ2-4; 16 nucleotides line up with TRBD2. Germline V gene data show CDR1 as MGHDK and CDR2 as SYGVNS. V lost 10 bases to trimming and J lost 1 base; unmatched junction nucleotides: 16. The CDR3 covers 20 residues. CDR3 protein: CATSPPLGTSGGGAKNIQYF. The CDR3 bases are TGTGCCACCTCTCCCCCCCTCGGGACTAGCGGGGGGGGGGCCAAAAACATTCAGTACTTC. Filled out from reference TRBV25-1 and TRBJ2-4, the complete variable domain reads EADIYQTPRYLVIGTGKKITLECSQTMGHDKMYWYQQDPGMELHLIHYSYGVNSTEKGDLSSESTVSRIRTEHFPLTLESARPSHTSQYLCATSPPLGTSGGGAKNIQYFGAGTRLSVL.

Ten or more counts support this clonotype. Here the CDR3 reads CASSLVWDTEYEAFF. The CDR3, as DNA: TGTGCCAGCAGCTTGGTATGGGACACAGAATACGAAGCTTTCTTT. V usage is TRBV5-5 and J usage is TRBJ1-1; tentatively, D is TRBD1 (6 bases). The CDR3 runs to 15 residues. V lost 0 bases, J lost 8 bases, and 17 bases lay in between. Germline assignment: CDR1 SGHKS and CDR2 YYEKEE (reference sequence). The full variable domain, completed using reference TRBV5-5 and TRBJ1-1, is DAGVTQSPTHLIKTRGQQVTLRCSPISGHKSVSWYQQVLGQGPQFIFQYYEKEERGRGNFPDRFSARQFPNYSSELNVNALLLGDSALYLCASSLVWDTEYEAFFGQGTRLTVV.

V gene TRBV7-8 combines with J gene TRBJ2-3; unclear D gene. Germline-derived CDR1 and CDR2 are SGHVS and FQNEAQ. V was clipped by 5 bases and J by 2 bases, with 17 bases between them. The CDR3 sequence is 16 residues long. CDR3 region: CASSPRPPDFTDTQYF. As DNA, the CDR3 is TGTGCCAGCAGCCCGCGGCCACCCGATTTCACAGATACGCAGTATTTT.

This clonotype was picked up a small number of times. The rearrangement uses TRBV28 and TRBJ2-7; tentatively, D is TRBD2 (5 bases). The CDR3 covers 15 residues. The V end lost 5 bases, the J end lost 2 bases, and 16 bases lay between the germline ends. The germline V gene encodes CDR1 MDHEN and CDR2 SYDVKM. The CDR3 DNA sequence: TGTGCCAGCAGTATTCCCCAGAGAGGGACCTACGAGCAGTACTTC. It codes for CASSIPQRGTYEQYF.

This chain connects TRBV3-1 to TRBJ2-2; D might be TRBD1 (6 bases). Trimming removed 8 bases from V and 4 bases from J, with 11 bases in between. The CDR3 sequence is 13 residues long. The germline CDR1 and CDR2 sequences are LGHDT and YNNKEL (reference sequence). CDR3 sequence reads: CASCTGFTGELFF. CDR3 in DNA: TGTGCCAGCTGCACAGGGTTCACCGGGGAGCTGTTTTTT.

The chain employs TRBV12-3 or TRBV12-4 and TRBJ2-5; 9 bases map to TRBD2. The V and J ends lost 6 bases and 5 bases, in that order; junction bases with no gene match: 7. There are 14 residues in the CDR3. CDR3 sequence (DNA): TGTGCCAGCAGCAGCGGGAGGCGAGGGGAGACCCAGTACTTC. It is translated as CASSSGRRGETQYF.